The T cell receptor (beta chain) described here comes from a study of T cells after yellow fever vaccination. TCRdb reanalysed the 5' RACE reads using MiXCR and keeps one entry per CDR3 protein. The sample has roughly 160,000 distinct CDR3 sequences, around 7.2% seen once. This clonotype was found many times. This CDR3 is 15 amino acids long. V was shortened by 4 bases and J by 7 bases, with 21 bases between the two germline ends. Per the germline V gene, CDR1 is SGHDT and CDR2 is YYEEEE. This TCR derives from a man younger than 35 who received the YFV17D yellow fever vaccine. The starting material was CD4+ T cells sorted from PBMCs, obtained less than 6 days after the first yellow fever vaccination. The chain combines TRBV5-6 with TRBJ2-7; no clear D. The CDR3: CASSGNPDRSWEQYF. CDR3 in DNA: TGTGCCAGCAGCGGGAACCCGGATCGGTCGTGGGAGCAGTACTTC.